These 2 T cell receptor beta chains were all obtained from the same sample, sequenced in a study of regulatory T cells in long-lasting Graves disease (dated by TCRdb to the early 2020s). The time point label, as the study defines it: persistent/refractory GD, antithyroid drugs over 5 years with positive TRAb. For both TCR sequencing and RNA sequencing, RNA was extracted from PBMCs using TRIzol. The receptor library was made with multiplex PCR. Instrument on record: Illumina HiSeq 4000. iRepertoire HTBI primers and Arm-PCR amplification of CDR3 regions were used to construct TCR beta libraries. Clones were called with MiXCR by TCRdb after fastp trimmed the public reads at Q25, and only in-frame beta chains were retained. For every CDR3 protein sequence, its rows merge into one entry that carries the most common genes and DNA. The sample table holds fewer than 400,000 distinct CDR3 sequences, of which 20% were seen once. Clones ranked in the top ten supply roughly 20% of the sample.

The starting material was peripheral blood mononuclear cells (PBMCs), obtained when the disease was refractory, from a patient treated with antithyroid drugs. These receptor sequences come from a female donor with Graves disease.

The chain employs TRBV10-3 and TRBJ2-5; 11 positions match TRBD1. Per the germline V gene, CDR1 is ENHRY and CDR2 is SYGVKD. With 10 bases clipped from V and 4 bases from J, the junction kept 8 bases outside the gene matches. CDR3 length: 14 residues. CDR3 loop: CATRQDRGRETQYF. The CDR3 DNA reads as TGTGCCACCCGACAGGACAGGGGGCGAGAGACCCAGTACTTC.

The rearrangement uses TRBV10-3 and TRBJ2-2; 9 bases agree with TRBD2. The CDR3 extends over 18 amino acids. Germline values: CDR1 ENHRY, CDR2 SYGVKD. The J segment lost 1 base and the V segment lost 10 bases, leaving 16 bases of the junction unmatched. The CDR3 reads CATRTESGTSLNTGELFF. The CDR3 nucleotides read TGTGCCACCCGGACCGAGAGCGGGACTAGCCTGAACACCGGGGAGCTGTTTTTT.